This TCR beta chain derives from a study of OX40 agonist ivuxolimab in advanced cancers. In the study overall: Of the participants, under 50% had some prior anti-PD-1, anti-PD-L1 or anti-CTLA-4 therapy, which was allowed.

Libraries were prepared by immunoSEQ multiplex PCR; TCRdb keeps only in-frame clonotypes and omits some of them. Counted here are more than 25,000 clones, approximately 80% occurring once; the ten biggest clones make up about 30%. Worth noting for this clone: The antigen is unknown.

The study, taken as a whole, reports: At 0.1-3.0 mg/kg, partial responders had clonal expansion among the lowest observed.

This receptor was identified in an adult with an advanced solid tumor such as melanoma, head and neck, liver or kidney cancer. Material: CD4+ or CD8+ T cells sorted from blood, obtained in a trial of the OX40 agonist ivuxolimab.

The CDR3 DNA follows: TGTGCCAGCAGTTTACGTCCAGGGGTACCCCCCTACGAGCAGTACTTC. Encoded protein: CASSLRPGVPPYEQYF. This rearrangement joins TRBV27 to TRBJ2-7; weak D call: TRBD1 (6 bases). This CDR3 comprises 16 residues. Trimming pared 2 bases from V and 2 bases from J, leaving 16 bases between. CDR1 and CDR2 from the germline V gene are MNHEY and SMNVEV (reference sequence).